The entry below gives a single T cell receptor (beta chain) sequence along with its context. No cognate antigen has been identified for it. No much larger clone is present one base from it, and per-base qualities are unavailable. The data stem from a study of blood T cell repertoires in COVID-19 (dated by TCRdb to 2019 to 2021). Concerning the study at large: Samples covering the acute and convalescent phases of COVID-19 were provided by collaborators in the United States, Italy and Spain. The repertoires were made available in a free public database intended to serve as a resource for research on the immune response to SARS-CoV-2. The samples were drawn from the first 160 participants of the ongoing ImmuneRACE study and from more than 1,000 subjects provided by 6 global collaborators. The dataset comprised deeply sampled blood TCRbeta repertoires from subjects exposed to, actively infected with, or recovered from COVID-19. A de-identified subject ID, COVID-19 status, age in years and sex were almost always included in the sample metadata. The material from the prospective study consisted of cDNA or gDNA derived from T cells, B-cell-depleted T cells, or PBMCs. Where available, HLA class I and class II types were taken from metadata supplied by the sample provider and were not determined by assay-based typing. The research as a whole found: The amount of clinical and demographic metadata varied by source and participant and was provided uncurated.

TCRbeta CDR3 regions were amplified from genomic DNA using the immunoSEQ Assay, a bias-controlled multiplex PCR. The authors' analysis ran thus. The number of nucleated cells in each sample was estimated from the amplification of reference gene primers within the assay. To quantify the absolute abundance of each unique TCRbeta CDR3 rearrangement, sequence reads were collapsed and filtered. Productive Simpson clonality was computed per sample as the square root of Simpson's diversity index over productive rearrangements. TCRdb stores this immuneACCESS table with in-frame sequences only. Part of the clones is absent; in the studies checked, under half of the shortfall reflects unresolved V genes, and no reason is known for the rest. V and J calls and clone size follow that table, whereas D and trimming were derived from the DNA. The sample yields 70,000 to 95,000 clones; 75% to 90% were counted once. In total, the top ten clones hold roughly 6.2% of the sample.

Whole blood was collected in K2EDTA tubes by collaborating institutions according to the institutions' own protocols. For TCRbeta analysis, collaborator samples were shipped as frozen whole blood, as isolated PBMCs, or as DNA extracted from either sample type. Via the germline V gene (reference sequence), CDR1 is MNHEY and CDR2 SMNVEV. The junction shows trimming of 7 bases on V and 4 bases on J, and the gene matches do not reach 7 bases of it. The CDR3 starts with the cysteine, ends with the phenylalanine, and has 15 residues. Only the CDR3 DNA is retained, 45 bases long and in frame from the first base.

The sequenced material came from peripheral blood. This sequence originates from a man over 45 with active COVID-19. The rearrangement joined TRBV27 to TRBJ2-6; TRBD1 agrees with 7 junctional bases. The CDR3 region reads CASTDRVTGANVLTF. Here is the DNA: TGTGCCAGCACCGACAGGGTAACGGGGGCCAACGTCCTGACTTTC.